A selection of T cell receptor beta chains follows, all from one sample in a study of blood T cells in healthy people across ages. From the 5' RACE reads, TCRdb called clonotypes with MiXCR, one entry per CDR3 protein. The table lists under 1,000,000 distinct CDR3 sequences, approximately 35% of them singletons. Source material: blood. The receptors stem from a young man in good health. CDR3s leave out the opening cysteine and the closing phenylalanine or tryptophan.

J gene: TRBJ2-3; V gene: TRBV7-2; CDR3 protein: ASSFAERGTQY
J gene: TRBJ2-5; V gene: TRBV10-3; CDR3 protein: AISGHAQETQY
J gene: TRBJ1-1; V gene: TRBV4-1; CDR3 protein: ASSRPFQGRGTEAF
J gene: TRBJ2-1; V gene: TRBV7-2; CDR3 protein: ASSSSTGTGNNEQF
J gene: TRBJ1-2; V gene: TRBV29-1; CDR3 protein: SVEGPQGPNYGYT
J gene: TRBJ2-3; V gene: TRBV29-1; CDR3 protein: SVGGTDGDTQY
J gene: TRBJ2-2; V gene: TRBV7-2; CDR3 protein: ASGDSNTGELF
J gene: TRBJ1-2; V gene: TRBV4-2; CDR3 protein: ASSQTGPSGYT
J gene: TRBJ2-2; V gene: TRBV4-2; CDR3 protein: ASSLFGTSGGAGELF
J gene: TRBJ2-7; V gene: TRBV6-2/TRBV6-3; CDR3 protein: ASRQGPYEQY
J gene: TRBJ2-5; V gene: TRBV2; CDR3 protein: ASDDNEQY
J gene: TRBJ2-7; V gene: TRBV5-1; CDR3 protein: ASSLGQGASDEQY
J gene: TRBJ2-3; V gene: TRBV7-2; CDR3 protein: ASSPGTNTDTQY
J gene: TRBJ2-3; V gene: TRBV7-2; CDR3 protein: ASSLVSGKLADTQY
J gene: TRBJ1-1; V gene: TRBV21-1; CDR3 protein: ASSVLRDRGAEAF
J gene: TRBJ2-1; V gene: TRBV5-1; CDR3 protein: ASSRLADEQF
J gene: TRBJ2-4; V gene: TRBV7-2; CDR3 protein: ASSLDSTNIQY
J gene: TRBJ2-4; V gene: TRBV4-1; CDR3 protein: ASSPPGLDGKNIQY
J gene: TRBJ1-4; V gene: TRBV12-3/TRBV12-4; CDR3 protein: ASSTGSRANEKLF
J gene: TRBJ2-5; V gene: TRBV6-5; CDR3 protein: ASSSPQQGYNEQY
J gene: TRBJ2-1; V gene: TRBV6-1; CDR3 protein: ASSPRLAVANEQF
J gene: TRBJ2-2; V gene: TRBV7-2; CDR3 protein: ASSLRESNTGELF
J gene: TRBJ2-1; V gene: TRBV27; CDR3 protein: ASSSPTGFNNEQF
J gene: TRBJ2-1; V gene: TRBV24-1; CDR3 protein: ATSDLFGGAPGEQF
J gene: TRBJ2-1; V gene: TRBV2; CDR3 protein: ASSEGRESEQF
J gene: TRBJ1-6; V gene: TRBV20-1; CDR3 protein: SAITTETPSSPLH
J gene: TRBJ2-3; V gene: TRBV14; CDR3 protein: ASSQSGAPDTQY
J gene: TRBJ2-2; V gene: TRBV5-5; CDR3 protein: ASSLIFGQGNTGELF
J gene: TRBJ2-7; V gene: TRBV6-2/TRBV6-3; CDR3 protein: ASSRGGEGYEQY
J gene: -; V gene: TRBV7-8; CDR3 protein: ASSPERGGFYNEQY
J gene: TRBJ2-3; V gene: TRBV28; CDR3 protein: AGSLFPWRDRTDTQY
J gene: TRBJ2-3; V gene: TRBV4-1; CDR3 protein: ASSQEGGGDLDTQY
J gene: TRBJ1-2; V gene: TRBV15; CDR3 protein: ATSSDRVQYGYT
J gene: TRBJ2-1; V gene: TRBV4-1; CDR3 protein: AGSPDPQLVSGQF
J gene: TRBJ2-7; V gene: TRBV6-5; CDR3 protein: ASSYSTGQFYEQY
J gene: TRBJ2-1; V gene: TRBV20-1; CDR3 protein: SASGASYNEQF
J gene: TRBJ2-5; V gene: TRBV7-2; CDR3 protein: ASSWTNNEQY
J gene: TRBJ2-3; V gene: TRBV5-1; CDR3 protein: ASSPGQRLGTDTQY
J gene: TRBJ2-3; V gene: TRBV10-3; CDR3 protein: AISPWADTQY
J gene: TRBJ2-3; V gene: TRBV27; CDR3 protein: ASRSLLDTQY
J gene: TRBJ2-1; V gene: TRBV7-2; CDR3 protein: ASSFGAGWDNEQF
J gene: TRBJ2-1; V gene: TRBV3-1; CDR3 protein: ASSHPSDTYNEQF
J gene: TRBJ1-2; V gene: TRBV7-2; CDR3 protein: ASSPGASAWLGGYT
J gene: TRBJ2-1; V gene: TRBV27; CDR3 protein: ASSLLAPGGGRYNEQF
J gene: TRBJ2-7; V gene: TRBV6-2/TRBV6-3; CDR3 protein: ASSYSSGDSYEQY
J gene: TRBJ2-2; V gene: TRBV12-3/TRBV12-4; CDR3 protein: ASSLLGTVTGELF
J gene: TRBJ2-2; V gene: TRBV6-5; CDR3 protein: ASSYGRPSELF
J gene: TRBJ1-4; V gene: TRBV10-2; CDR3 protein: ASSDGRLGYEKLF
J gene: TRBJ1-1; V gene: TRBV12-3/TRBV12-4; CDR3 protein: ASSFAGTTEAF
J gene: TRBJ2-7; V gene: TRBV18; CDR3 protein: ASSPPGGTATYEQY
J gene: TRBJ1-5; V gene: TRBV4-1; CDR3 protein: ASSQGDRNNQPQH